This entry lists 27 T cell receptor beta chains sequenced from one sample in a study of cytomegalovirus exposure and HLA in healthy donors (TCRdb year 2017). The library was made by the immunoSEQ multiplex PCR assay. For the multiplex PCR, a mixture combining 60 forward primers for TCR Vbeta segments and 13 reverse primers for TCR Jbeta segments was used. TCRdb retrieved this table from immuneACCESS and kept in-frame rearrangements only. Not all clones are present; in checked studies, unresolved V genes account for under half, and no reason is known for the remainder. This sample gives roughly 140,000 clones in total; 70% to 85% of them show up just once. About 3.4% of the sample is held by the ten biggest clonotypes. Sequencing was carried out using PBMCs. These TCRs come from a male donor in good health and CMV-seronegative.

The chain is built from TRBV4-1 and TRBJ1-2, with a tentative D call TRBD1 (5 bases). The CDR3 is 16 amino acids. Germline V lookup: CDR1 MGHRA, CDR2 YSYEKL. V lost 1 base, J lost 0 bases, and 12 bases lay in between. The CDR3 DNA reads as TGCGCCAGCAGCCAAGTGTTGGGGGACTCTAACTATGGCTACACCTTC. Translating it yields CASSQVLGDSNYGYTF.

The V and J genes are TRBV5-1 and TRBJ2-1; 13 bases fit TRBD2. Germline-derived CDR1 and CDR2 are SGHRS and YFSETQ. Losses at the gene ends were 4 bases for V and 6 bases for J; bases not matched to a gene: 10. CDR3 size: 17 residues. The CDR3 region is CASSPNAGTSGTNEQFF. CDR3 sequence (DNA): TGCGCCAGCAGCCCGAACGCCGGGACTAGCGGGACCAATGAGCAGTTCTTC.

This chain connects TRBV5-1 to TRBJ2-7, with D perhaps matching TRBD2 (7 bases). Trimming cost V 0 bases and J 3 bases, with 13 bases left between them. CDR3 size: 15 residues. The germline V gene has CDR1 SGHRS and CDR2 YFSETQ. CDR3 nucleotides: TGCGCCAGCAGCTTGGGGGGGGGCGCGATCTACGAGCAGTACTTC. Residues: CASSLGGGAIYEQYF.

The chain is built from TRBV6-5 and TRBJ2-5; 8 bases are a match to TRBD1. The end of the DNA aligns better with TRBJ2-7, so the J call may be wrong. Germline V CDR1 and CDR2: MNHEY, SVGAGI. CDR3 length: 14 residues. The CDR3 is CASSYSQGDYEQYF. Written as DNA, the CDR3 is TGTGCCAGCAGTTACTCACAGGGGGACTACGAGCAGTACTTC.

The chain carries TRBV28 and TRBJ1-1; 8 positions agree with TRBD1. J lost 4 bases, V lost 2 bases, and 3 bases had no gene match. This CDR3 contains 14 residues. Germline V CDR1 and CDR2: MDHEN, SYDVKM. CDR3 sequence: CASSLQGAGTEAFF. In DNA form, the CDR3 reads TGTGCCAGCAGTTTACAGGGGGCAGGCACTGAAGCTTTCTTT.

This clone was counted a single time. The chain combines TRBV7-9 with TRBJ2-1, with 12 bases aligning to TRBD2. Looked up from germline, CDR1 is SEHNR and CDR2 is FQNEAQ (reference sequence). The V segment lost 6 bases and the J segment 5 bases; nucleotides outside the gene matches: 5. The CDR3 totals 15 residues. CDR3 region: CASRKGLAGNNEQFF. CDR3 nucleotides: TGTGCCAGCAGGAAAGGACTAGCGGGAAACAATGAGCAGTTCTTC.

V is TRBV9 and J is TRBJ2-2; D is perhaps TRBD2 (5 bases). The CDR3 runs 12 residues. V lost 2 bases and J 9 bases, leaving 8 bases between the germline ends. In germline, CDR1 is SGDLS, CDR2 YYNGEE. This CDR3 is CASSVRARELFF. The CDR3 nucleotides are TGTGCCAGCAGCGTGCGGGCCCGGGAGCTGTTTTTT.

This CDR3 reads CASTLGGGEQFF. The CDR3, as DNA: TGTGCCAGCACCCTAGGGGGCGGGGAGCAGTTCTTC. The J gene is TRBJ2-1, the V gene TRBV6-5; TRBD1 agrees at 7 bases. This CDR3 region has 12 residues. Germline CDR1 MNHEY, CDR2 SVGAGI. Trimming took 7 bases from V and 10 from J; bases not matched to a gene: 7.

The J gene is TRBJ1-4, the V gene TRBV9; D gene unclear. With 0 bases removed from V and 10 bases from J, the gap between germline ends came to 10 bases. The length of the CDR3 is 13 residues. From germline, CDR1 is SGDLS and CDR2 YYNGEE. CDR3 amino acids: CASSVAPGGKLFF. The CDR3 nucleotides read TGTGCCAGCAGCGTAGCCCCGGGAGGAAAACTGTTTTTT.

This chain uses TRBV18 with TRBJ1-2, with D possibly being TRBD1 (6 bases). Germline loops: CDR1 KGHSH, CDR2 LQKENI. This CDR3 has 13 amino acids. The V gene lost 4 bases and the J gene lost 3 bases, with 9 bases spanning the gap. The CDR3 reads CASSLQGYYGYTF. CDR3 DNA: TGTGCCAGCTCACTACAGGGATACTATGGCTACACCTTC.

This chain links TRBV28 with TRBJ2-5, with 11 bases identical to TRBD2. Germline CDR1 is MDHEN and CDR2 is SYDVKM. The CDR3 totals 15 residues. The J segment lost 2 bases and the V segment lost 6 bases, leaving 5 bases of the junction unmatched. The CDR3: CASSFSGGAQETQYF. For the CDR3, the DNA is TGTGCCAGCAGCTTTAGCGGGGGGGCACAAGAGACCCAGTACTTC. The full variable domain, completed using reference TRBV28 and TRBJ2-5, is DVKVTQSSRYLVKRTGEKVFLECVQDMDHENMFWYRQDPGLGLRLIYFSYDVKMKEKGDIPEGYSVSREKKERFSLILESASTNQTSMYLCASSFSGGAQETQYFGPGTRLLVL.

The chain couples TRBV7-9 to TRBJ2-2; 7 bases are a match to TRBD1. From germline, CDR1 is SEHNR and CDR2 FQNEAQ (reference sequence). This CDR3 has 14 amino acids. The V segment lost 5 bases and the J segment 8 bases; nucleotides outside the gene matches: 8. The CDR3 is CASSHGTASGELFF. CDR3 in DNA: TGTGCCAGCAGCCACGGGACAGCTTCTGGGGAGCTGTTTTTT.

This clone was counted a few times. J is TRBJ1-6 and V is TRBV9; the D gene is possibly TRBD1 (5 bases). Germline loops: CDR1 SGDLS, CDR2 YYNGEE. V lost 3 bases, J lost 1 base, and 11 bases lay in between. CDR3 length equals 16 residues. CDR3 residues: CASSETGTSYNSPLHF. The CDR3 DNA is TGTGCCAGCAGCGAAACCGGGACTTCCTATAATTCACCCCTCCACTTT.

The chain employs TRBV28 and TRBJ2-3; 14 bases map to TRBD2. V trimming: 6 bases; J trimming: 6 bases; junction bases outside the gene matches: 11. Looked up from germline, CDR1 is MDHEN and CDR2 is SYDVKM. CDR3 size: 17 residues. CDR3 nucleotide sequence: TGTGCCAGCAGACTTAGTGGACTAGCGGGAGGTGGGGATACGCAGTATTTT. This codes for CASRLSGLAGGGDTQYF.

The DNA for the CDR3 is TGTGCCAGCGGACAACAAGAGACCCAGTACTTC. Translation: CASGQQETQYF. The rearrangement links TRBV27 to TRBJ2-5, with D possibly TRBD1 on 5 matching bases. The CDR3 has 11 residues. Trimming shortened V by 8 bases and J by 2 bases, and 6 bases separated the two germline ends. Germline CDR1 and CDR2: MNHEY and SMNVEV (reference sequence).

The chain carries TRBV19 and TRBJ2-3, with 16 bases lining up with TRBD2. Germline assignment: CDR1 LNHDA and CDR2 SQIVND (reference sequence). CDR3 size: 16 residues. V trimming: 10 bases; J trimming: 6 bases; junction bases outside the gene matches: 10. The CDR3 DNA sequence: TGTGCCATTCTACCGGGACTAGCGGGGGGGCTCGATACGCAGTATTTT. It translates to CAILPGLAGGLDTQYF.

This rearrangement joins TRBV5-6 to TRBJ2-7; 7 bases line up with TRBD2. CDR1 SGHDT and CDR2 YYEEEE come from the germline V gene. V dropped 2 bases and J dropped 7; count of bases not matched to a gene: 3. This CDR3 comprises 12 residues. The DNA of the CDR3 is TGTGCCAGCAGCTTAAACGGGAGGGAGCAGTACTTC. It codes for CASSLNGREQYF.

This clone was found once. The CDR3 DNA reads TGTGCCAGTAGTATAAGCAGGGGGACCTACGAGCAGTACTTC. Protein: CASSISRGTYEQYF. V usage is TRBV19 and J usage is TRBJ2-7; 7 bases align to TRBD1. Germline trimming cut 2 bases from V and 2 bases from J; bases unmatched to any gene: 3. CDR3 length equals 14 residues. Germline-derived CDR1 and CDR2 are LNHDA and SQIVND (reference sequence).

A note on this clone: The junction departs from the called germline gene at one end, perhaps through a read error. This chain links TRBV7-9 with TRBJ1-1; TRBD1 is a possible D gene (5 bases). CDR1 is SEHNR and CDR2 is FQNEAQ in the germline V gene (reference sequence). The CDR3 is 15 amino acids. The CDR3 coding sequence is TGTTCCAGCAGCGCAGAAGGGGCCCTCAACACTGAAGCTTTCTTT. As protein: CSSSAEGALNTEAFF.

Points on this clone: This likely comes from a read error, as the CDR3 has no conserved phenylalanine or tryptophan at its end. This chain joins TRBV19 and TRBJ2-7, with 9 bases that match TRBD2. Trimming cost V 5 bases and J 0 bases; bases outside gene matches: 5. This CDR3 contains 15 residues. CDR1 and CDR2 (germline): LNHDA, SQIVND (reference sequence). Here the CDR3 reads CASSFSGRSSYEQYS. CDR3 coding DNA: TGTGCCAGTAGTTTTAGCGGGAGAAGCTCCTACGAGCAGTACTCC.

This clone showed up just a few times. The rearrangement joins TRBV4-2 to TRBJ2-1, with 8 bases aligning to TRBD2. V shed 0 bases and J 3 bases; nucleotides not matched to a gene: 7. Germline CDR1 LGHNA, CDR2 YNFKEQ. The CDR3 has 17 amino acids. In nucleotides, the CDR3 is TGTGCCAGCAGCCAAGATCCCGGGACTAGAAGCTACAATGAGCAGTTCTTC. Amino acid sequence: CASSQDPGTRSYNEQFF.

This rearrangement joins TRBV4-1 to TRBJ2-2; 14 nucleotides match TRBD2. Germline V lookup: CDR1 MGHRA, CDR2 YSYEKL. V gave up 3 bases and J gave up 6 bases; unmatched junction bases: 9. This CDR3 has 18 amino acids. CDR3: CASSQGLAGAGPAGELFF. Written as DNA, the CDR3 is TGCGCCAGCAGCCAGGGACTAGCGGGGGCCGGGCCCGCCGGGGAGCTGTTTTTT.

This clone was seen a few times. The V call is TRBV29-1, the J call TRBJ2-2; the D is unclear. In germline, CDR1 is SQVTM, CDR2 ANQGSEA. The CDR3 is 16 residues long. V gave up 4 bases and J gave up 0 bases, with 15 bases separating them. The chain's CDR3 is CSVVTVPRANTGELFF. In DNA form, the CDR3 reads TGCAGCGTTGTTACCGTTCCGCGCGCGAACACCGGGGAGCTGTTTTTT.

This chain uses TRBV7-2 with TRBJ2-3; 8 nucleotides agree with TRBD2. After removal of 3 bases from V and 2 bases from J, the junction contained 7 bases not matched to a gene. The CDR3 is 16 amino acids. The germline V gene has CDR1 SGHTA and CDR2 FQGNSA. CDR3 sequence reads: CASSFRTSKYTDTQYF. CDR3 DNA sequence: TGTGCCAGCAGCTTTAGGACTAGCAAATACACAGATACGCAGTATTTT.

This chain links TRBV28 with TRBJ2-7, with 7 bases lining up with TRBD1. The V segment lost 9 bases and the J segment 4 bases; nucleotides outside the gene matches: 9. This CDR3 spans 13 amino acids. Germline V lookup: CDR1 MDHEN, CDR2 SYDVKM. CDR3 sequence (DNA): TGTGCCAGTATGCTCGAGGGGGCATACGAGCAGTACTTC. The encoded protein is CASMLEGAYEQYF.

This chain links TRBV4-2 with TRBJ2-5; a weak D match, TRBD2 (6 bases). The V end lost 1 base, the J end lost 5 bases, and 11 bases lay between the germline ends. The CDR3 consists of 14 residues. The germline V gene encodes CDR1 LGHNA and CDR2 YNFKEQ. The CDR3 DNA reads TGTGCCAGCAGCCAAGGGGGGGAAGGGGAGACCCAGTACTTC. Protein product: CASSQGGEGETQYF.

The rearrangement links TRBV4-3 to TRBJ2-1; 10 bases are a match to TRBD2. This CDR3 has 15 residues. Germline V gives CDR1 LGHNA, CDR2 YSLEER. J was trimmed by 9 bases and V by 4 bases; bases with no gene match: 9. CDR3 DNA: TGCGCCAGCAGCCTTACCGGACTAGCGGAGACTGAGCAGTTCTTC. Amino acid sequence: CASSLTGLAETEQFF.